A selection of T cell receptor beta chains follows, all from one sample in a study of Ad26.COV2.S vaccination and SARS-CoV-2 variants. Assay: immunoSEQ multiplex PCR; the TCRdb copy retains only in-frame clones and omits some. The sample yields roughly 420,000 clones, around 89% seen once. The sample in question was peripheral blood, obtained in a trial of Ad26.COV2.S vaccine versus placebo. The receptors were gathered from a person aged 18-65 years who received the Ad26.COV2.S COVID-19 vaccine or a placebo. CDR3s leave out the opening cysteine and the closing phenylalanine or tryptophan.

CDR3: ASSLRGLDRVASNYGYT; V: TRBV21-1; J: TRBJ1-2
CDR3: ASSLSARVPHYGYT; V: TRBV28; J: TRBJ1-2
CDR3: ATRSIDSYEQY; V: TRBV27; J: TRBJ2-7
CDR3: ASSLGWGDEQY; V: TRBV28; J: TRBJ2-7
CDR3: ASSLDGGAETQY; V: TRBV7-2; J: TRBJ2-5
CDR3: ASSPTWTSGARDTQY; V: TRBV27; J: TRBJ2-3
CDR3: ATTPGVGELF; V: TRBV15; J: TRBJ2-2
CDR3: ASSTPTIQISFEQY; V: TRBV7-9; J: TRBJ2-7
CDR3: SVDPSSYNEQF; V: TRBV29-1; J: TRBJ2-1
CDR3: ASSRGLAGSDGANVLT; V: TRBV14; J: TRBJ2-6
CDR3: AWTDPRTSGGVGNEQF; V: TRBV30; J: TRBJ2-1
CDR3: ASSLTGTGLPPGY; V: TRBV7-6; J: TRBJ2-7
CDR3: AEGLYGYT; V: TRBV23-1; J: TRBJ1-2
CDR3: ASRGGQYNSPLH; V: TRBV28; J: TRBJ1-6
CDR3: ASSPFNSPLH; V: TRBV3-1/TRBV3-2; J: TRBJ1-6
CDR3: ASSTTSRGQKQF; V: TRBV28; J: TRBJ2-1
CDR3: ASSHVLVSYNEQF; V: TRBV6-4; J: TRBJ2-1
CDR3: ASSSGSSTDTQY; V: TRBV7-3; J: TRBJ2-3
CDR3: ASSFSMNTEAF; V: TRBV7-3; J: TRBJ1-1
CDR3: ASSFGAREAF; V: TRBV5-6; J: TRBJ1-1
CDR3: ASSQRVTNNEQF; V: TRBV4-1; J: TRBJ2-1
CDR3: ASSLDNPTSGLWHTGELF; V: TRBV11-2; J: TRBJ2-2
CDR3: ASSQVDTQY; V: TRBV4-1; J: TRBJ2-3
CDR3: ASRPGQGVSNTGELF; V: TRBV5-4; J: TRBJ2-2
CDR3: ASSSRTQQDNEQF; V: TRBV19; J: TRBJ2-1
CDR3: ATSREYGQRIYNEQF; V: TRBV15; J: TRBJ2-1
CDR3: AWGPGARAHEQY; V: TRBV30; J: TRBJ2-7
CDR3: ASSPTRGNEQF; V: TRBV11-2; J: TRBJ2-1
CDR3: ASSPAKGTDYGYT; V: TRBV3-1/TRBV3-2; J: TRBJ1-2
CDR3: ASSIQLNTEAF; V: TRBV7-9; J: TRBJ1-1
CDR3: ASSPGITDADTQY; V: TRBV7-2; J: TRBJ2-3
CDR3: ASRKGGIYEQY; V: TRBV28; J: TRBJ2-7
CDR3: ASSSVQGGSTDTQY; V: TRBV7-6; J: TRBJ2-3
CDR3: ASSSFDRYNTGELF; V: TRBV18; J: TRBJ2-2
CDR3: ATSSFGPSYRTGTETQY; V: TRBV15; J: TRBJ2-5
CDR3: ASSRTGTGVPYEQY; V: TRBV28; J: TRBJ2-7
CDR3: ASAEGGASNYGYT; V: TRBV10-2; J: TRBJ1-2
CDR3: ASSLVFDRSGTGELF; V: TRBV7-7; J: TRBJ2-2
CDR3: ASSLGTGDTQY; V: TRBV7-8; J: TRBJ2-3
CDR3: ASSLDSAGGTAGELF; V: TRBV13; J: TRBJ2-2
CDR3: ASSLPLDGWRALH; V: TRBV28; J: TRBJ1-6
CDR3: ASSERQGIYEKLF; V: TRBV2; J: TRBJ1-4
CDR3: ASSVEVAGGPRTDTQY; V: TRBV9; J: TRBJ2-3
CDR3: ASSNGGHTEAF; V: TRBV12-3/TRBV12-4; J: TRBJ1-1
CDR3: ASSLAGGYNEQF; V: TRBV7-9; J: TRBJ2-1
CDR3: ASRRGGDTGELF; V: TRBV19; J: TRBJ2-2
CDR3: ASSPGRNTIY; V: TRBV7-8; J: TRBJ1-3
CDR3: ATRTDNTGELF; V: TRBV24-1; J: TRBJ2-2
CDR3: ASSQDRGTDTQY; V: TRBV4-1; J: TRBJ2-3
CDR3: ASSQGQFSEQY; V: TRBV4-3; J: TRBJ2-7
CDR3: ASSPGETYGYT; V: TRBV10-2; J: TRBJ1-2
CDR3: ASSSRGGQGLLSGYT; V: TRBV27; J: TRBJ1-2